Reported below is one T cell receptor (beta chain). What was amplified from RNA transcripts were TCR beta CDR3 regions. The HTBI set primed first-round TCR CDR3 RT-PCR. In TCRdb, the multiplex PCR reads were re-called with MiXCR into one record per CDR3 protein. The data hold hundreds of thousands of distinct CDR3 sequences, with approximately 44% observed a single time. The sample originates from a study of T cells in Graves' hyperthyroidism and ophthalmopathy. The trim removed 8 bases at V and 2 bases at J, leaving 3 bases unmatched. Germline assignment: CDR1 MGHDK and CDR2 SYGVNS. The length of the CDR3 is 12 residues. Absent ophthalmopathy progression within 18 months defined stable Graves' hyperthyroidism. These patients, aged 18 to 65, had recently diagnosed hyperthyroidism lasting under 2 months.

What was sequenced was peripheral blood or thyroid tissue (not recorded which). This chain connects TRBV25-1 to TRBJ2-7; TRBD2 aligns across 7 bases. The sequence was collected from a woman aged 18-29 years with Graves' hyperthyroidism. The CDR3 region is CASGRGAYEQYF. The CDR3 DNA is TGTGCCAGCGGCCGGGGGGCCTACGAGCAGTACTTC.